At least ten counts were recorded for the clone carrying this TCR beta chain. What it binds is unknown. This specimen belongs to a study of T cells in Graves' hyperthyroidism and ophthalmopathy. Overall study context: Pretreatment peripheral blood was obtained at initial diagnosis.

The CDR3 is 16 residues long. V was clipped by 3 bases and J by 4 bases; unmatched bases: 8. CDR1 is DFQATT, CDR2 SNEGSKA, per germline (reference sequence). The CDR3 regions of TCR beta were amplified from RNA transcripts. HTBI primers were used for first-round RT-PCR of the TCR CDR3. TCRdb redid the calling of the multiplex PCR reads with MiXCR, one entry per CDR3 protein. The table has over 300,000 distinct CDR3 sequences, roughly 13% seen once. The study's findings and limits: Ophthalmopathy was separated from stable hyperthyroidism by a 13 V-J model.

Patients with uncontrolled infections, other autoimmune diseases, pregnancy or lactation were excluded. Diagnosis relied on clinical symptoms, serum thyroxine and TRAb, thyroid ultrasound and orbital computed tomography. This chain connects TRBV20-1 to TRBJ2-1; 11 positions agree with TRBD2. The source of this sequence is a woman in her 40s with Graves' ophthalmopathy. The sample was blood. CDR3 nucleotide sequence: TGCAGTGCTAGGCCCTCTAGCGGGAGGAGGTACAATGAGCAGTTCTTC. Residues: CSARPSSGRRYNEQFF.